A selection of T cell receptor beta chains follows, all from one sample in a study of immune evolution from preneoplasia to lung adenocarcinoma. Some clones are missing from TCRdb's copy, which holds only in-frame ones; the method was immunoSEQ multiplex PCR. The sample consists of over 6,000 clones, 80% to 90% of them appearing once. The sequenced sample was FFPE invasive lung adenocarcinoma tissue. The receptor source for this set is a person aged 45-60 years with lung adenocarcinoma. Both conserved end residues are part of each CDR3. Each record gives: D gene, clone size, J gene, V gene, CDR3 protein. The D gene is left open where the match is weak. Part of the rows lack a size; the others show once, few, many or a class for expanded clones.

d_gene: TRBD2; abundance: .; j_gene: TRBJ2-2; v_gene: TRBV29-1; CDR3aa: CSVEGEGQGITGELFF
d_gene: .; abundance: .; j_gene: TRBJ2-1; v_gene: TRBV19; CDR3aa: CASSIEWGAEQFF
d_gene: .; abundance: once; j_gene: TRBJ1-4; v_gene: TRBV6-5; CDR3aa: CASRARLRGEKLFF
d_gene: TRBD1; abundance: few; j_gene: TRBJ2-7; v_gene: TRBV6-5; CDR3aa: CASSKGTGSYEQYF
d_gene: .; abundance: .; j_gene: TRBJ1-1; v_gene: TRBV15; CDR3aa: CATSSFGQRTEAFF
d_gene: TRBD1; abundance: .; j_gene: TRBJ1-1; v_gene: TRBV5-6; CDR3aa: CASSFLARGRAFF
d_gene: .; abundance: .; j_gene: TRBJ1-1; v_gene: TRBV2; CDR3aa: CASRNSTISNTEAFF
d_gene: .; abundance: .; j_gene: TRBJ2-3; v_gene: TRBV9; CDR3aa: CASSKGGHLTDTQYF
d_gene: TRBD2; abundance: .; j_gene: TRBJ2-7; v_gene: TRBV29-1; CDR3aa: CSVAGAGEQYF
d_gene: .; abundance: .; j_gene: TRBJ2-5; v_gene: TRBV7-9; CDR3aa: CASTKAGQGARETQYF
d_gene: .; abundance: .; j_gene: TRBJ2-5; v_gene: TRBV11-3; CDR3aa: CASSSGTQETQYF
d_gene: TRBD1; abundance: .; j_gene: TRBJ1-5; v_gene: TRBV2; CDR3aa: CASSEVQGQQPQHF
d_gene: TRBD1; abundance: .; j_gene: TRBJ1-2; v_gene: TRBV6-6; CDR3aa: CASSSSDRGGGYTF
d_gene: .; abundance: .; j_gene: TRBJ2-2; v_gene: TRBV15; CDR3aa: CATTPERNTGELFF
d_gene: TRBD2; abundance: .; j_gene: TRBJ2-1; v_gene: TRBV7-2; CDR3aa: CAGGRASNEQFF
d_gene: .; abundance: .; j_gene: TRBJ2-3; v_gene: TRBV2; CDR3aa: CASSPVSDTQYF
d_gene: .; abundance: .; j_gene: TRBJ1-3; v_gene: TRBV14; CDR3aa: CASSQSIPDRRNTIYF
d_gene: TRBD2; abundance: .; j_gene: TRBJ2-6; v_gene: TRBV5-4; CDR3aa: CASSTGLAGGTGANVLTF
d_gene: .; abundance: .; j_gene: TRBJ2-6; v_gene: TRBV6-5; CDR3aa: CASRDVLTF
d_gene: TRBD2; abundance: .; j_gene: TRBJ2-1; v_gene: TRBV6-5; CDR3aa: CASSYSSGRATNEQFF
d_gene: .; abundance: .; j_gene: TRBJ2-1; v_gene: TRBV5-8; CDR3aa: CASSALVGAGGYNEQFF
d_gene: .; abundance: .; j_gene: TRBJ1-4; v_gene: TRBV18; CDR3aa: CASSQDRNKKLFF
d_gene: .; abundance: .; j_gene: TRBJ1-1; v_gene: TRBV7-9; CDR3aa: CASSLEENTEAFF
d_gene: .; abundance: .; j_gene: TRBJ2-7; v_gene: TRBV29-1; CDR3aa: CSATINSYEQYF
d_gene: TRBD2; abundance: .; j_gene: TRBJ2-3; v_gene: TRBV7-3; CDR3aa: CASSLTSGGGRSTDTQYF
d_gene: TRBD1; abundance: .; j_gene: TRBJ2-7; v_gene: TRBV2; CDR3aa: CAVRDRANDEQYF
d_gene: .; abundance: .; j_gene: TRBJ2-7; v_gene: TRBV2; CDR3aa: CASRDSLYEQYF
d_gene: .; abundance: .; j_gene: TRBJ1-1; v_gene: TRBV13; CDR3aa: CASRLAGGTAFF
d_gene: .; abundance: .; j_gene: TRBJ2-7; v_gene: TRBV7-2; CDR3aa: CASSYGGTEFYEQYF
d_gene: .; abundance: .; j_gene: TRBJ1-2; v_gene: TRBV4-2; CDR3aa: CASSPRQDYGYTF
d_gene: TRBD1; abundance: .; j_gene: TRBJ1-2; v_gene: TRBV4-1; CDR3aa: CASSQVLQGANGYTF
d_gene: TRBD1; abundance: .; j_gene: TRBJ2-6; v_gene: TRBV2; CDR3aa: CASSGQGGMVSGANVLTF
d_gene: .; abundance: few; j_gene: TRBJ1-2; v_gene: TRBV7-3; CDR3aa: CASSLPNGRDGYTF
d_gene: TRBD1; abundance: .; j_gene: TRBJ1-2; v_gene: TRBV11-2; CDR3aa: CASSSRTGMGSEGYTF
d_gene: TRBD1; abundance: .; j_gene: TRBJ2-1; v_gene: TRBV19; CDR3aa: CASSDDRGRFGGEQFF
d_gene: .; abundance: few; j_gene: TRBJ2-7; v_gene: TRBV25-1; CDR3aa: CASKAETYEQYF
d_gene: .; abundance: .; j_gene: TRBJ2-7; v_gene: TRBV10-1; CDR3aa: CASSAGREPYEQYF
d_gene: TRBD1; abundance: once; j_gene: TRBJ2-7; v_gene: TRBV2; CDR3aa: CASSRQGSGYEQYF
d_gene: TRBD2; abundance: .; j_gene: TRBJ2-1; v_gene: TRBV7-6; CDR3aa: CASSPLASGSGEQFF
d_gene: .; abundance: .; j_gene: TRBJ2-1; v_gene: TRBV9; CDR3aa: CTSSVAGGSYNEQFF
d_gene: .; abundance: .; j_gene: TRBJ2-1; v_gene: TRBV5-1; CDR3aa: CASSFGGSSYNEQFF
d_gene: TRBD2; abundance: few; j_gene: TRBJ2-2; v_gene: TRBV11-3; CDR3aa: CASSKRESTSGELFF
d_gene: .; abundance: .; j_gene: TRBJ1-1; v_gene: TRBV5-1; CDR3aa: CASSLGVVTMNTEAFF
d_gene: .; abundance: .; j_gene: TRBJ2-1; v_gene: TRBV6-5; CDR3aa: CASTPWVGGPEQFF
d_gene: .; abundance: .; j_gene: TRBJ1-2; v_gene: TRBV7-2; CDR3aa: CASSAGQYGYTF
d_gene: .; abundance: .; j_gene: TRBJ2-2; v_gene: TRBV28; CDR3aa: CASSYSRTGELFF
d_gene: .; abundance: .; j_gene: TRBJ2-3; v_gene: TRBV4-1; CDR3aa: CASSQVADTQYF
d_gene: .; abundance: .; j_gene: TRBJ1-1; v_gene: TRBV7-2; CDR3aa: CASSPSQGSITEAFF
d_gene: .; abundance: few; j_gene: TRBJ2-3; v_gene: TRBV4-2; CDR3aa: CASSQEWETETDTQYF
d_gene: TRBD1; abundance: .; j_gene: TRBJ2-7; v_gene: TRBV5-1; CDR3aa: CASSGRQGSYEQYF
d_gene: .; abundance: .; j_gene: TRBJ2-1; v_gene: TRBV5-5; CDR3aa: CASSLWGSDNEQFF
d_gene: .; abundance: .; j_gene: TRBJ1-5; v_gene: TRBV28; CDR3aa: CASSPGTHNQPQHF
d_gene: .; abundance: .; j_gene: TRBJ1-1; v_gene: TRBV2; CDR3aa: CASSGQPNTEAFF
d_gene: TRBD2; abundance: .; j_gene: TRBJ2-3; v_gene: TRBV28; CDR3aa: CASRRTSGRQDTQYF
d_gene: .; abundance: .; j_gene: TRBJ2-7; v_gene: TRBV30; CDR3aa: CAWSVLGMGEQYF